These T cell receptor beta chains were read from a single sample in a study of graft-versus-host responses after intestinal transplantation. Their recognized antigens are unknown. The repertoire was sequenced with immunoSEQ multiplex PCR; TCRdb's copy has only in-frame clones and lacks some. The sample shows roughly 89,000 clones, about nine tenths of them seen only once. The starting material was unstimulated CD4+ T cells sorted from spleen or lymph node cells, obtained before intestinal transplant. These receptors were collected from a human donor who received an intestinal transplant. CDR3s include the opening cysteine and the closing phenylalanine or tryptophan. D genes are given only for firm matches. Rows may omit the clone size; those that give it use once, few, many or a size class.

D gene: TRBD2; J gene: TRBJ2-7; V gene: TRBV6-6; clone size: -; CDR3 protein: CASSGLAGAYEQYF; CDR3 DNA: TGTGCCAGCTCCGGGCTAGCGGGGGCCTACGAGCAGTACTTC
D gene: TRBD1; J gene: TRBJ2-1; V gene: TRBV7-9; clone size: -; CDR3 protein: CASSLDRGFDDEQFF; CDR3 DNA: TGTGCCAGCAGCTTAGACAGGGGTTTTGACGATGAGCAGTTCTTC
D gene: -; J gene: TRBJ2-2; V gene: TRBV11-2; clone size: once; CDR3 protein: CASSRRRGGDLMGELFF; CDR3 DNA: TGTGCCAGCAGCCGTCGAAGGGGCGGGGACCTCATGGGGGAGCTGTTTTTT
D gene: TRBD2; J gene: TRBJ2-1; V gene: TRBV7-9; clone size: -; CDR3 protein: CASSFTGTTPSDEQFF; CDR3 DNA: TGTGCCAGCAGCTTCACCGGGACTACCCCATCGGATGAGCAGTTCTTC
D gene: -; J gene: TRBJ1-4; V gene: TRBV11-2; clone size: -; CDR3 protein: CASSPGLNNEKLFF; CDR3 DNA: TGTGCCAGCAGCCCGGGACTCAATAATGAAAAACTGTTTTTT
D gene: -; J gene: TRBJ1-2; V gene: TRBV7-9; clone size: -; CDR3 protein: CASSPSGVEGGYTF; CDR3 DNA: TGTGCCAGCAGCCCCTCGGGGGTCGAGGGGGGCTACACCTTC
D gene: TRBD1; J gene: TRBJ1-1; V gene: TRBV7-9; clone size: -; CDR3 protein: CASSDRGGTEAFF; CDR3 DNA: TGTGCCAGCAGCGACAGGGGGGGAACTGAAGCTTTCTTT
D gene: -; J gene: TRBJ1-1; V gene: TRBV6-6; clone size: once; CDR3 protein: CASSYLEHTEAFF; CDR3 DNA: TGTGCCAGCAGTTACCTGGAGCACACTGAAGCTTTCTTT
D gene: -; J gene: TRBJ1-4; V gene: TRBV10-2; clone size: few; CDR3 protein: CASSVGVVEKLFF; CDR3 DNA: TGCGCCAGCAGTGTGGGCGTGGTCGAAAAACTGTTTTTT
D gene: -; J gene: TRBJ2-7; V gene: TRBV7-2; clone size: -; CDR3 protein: CASSQGFPYEQYF; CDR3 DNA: TGTGCCAGCAGCCAGGGGTTCCCATACGAGCAGTACTTC
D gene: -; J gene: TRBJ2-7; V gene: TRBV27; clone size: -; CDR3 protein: CASRAGVLTYEQYF; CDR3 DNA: TGTGCCAGCAGGGCCGGAGTATTAACCTACGAGCAGTACTTC
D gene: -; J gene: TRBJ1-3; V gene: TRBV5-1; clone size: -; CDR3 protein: CASSLGDSSGNTIYF; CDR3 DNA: TGCGCCAGCAGCTTGGGTGATAGCTCTGGAAACACCATATATTTT
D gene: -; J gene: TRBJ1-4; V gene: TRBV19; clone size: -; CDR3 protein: CASSPNEKLFF; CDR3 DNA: TGTGCCAGTAGTCCGAATGAAAAACTGTTTTTT
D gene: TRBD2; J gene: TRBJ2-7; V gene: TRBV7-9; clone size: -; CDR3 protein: CASSLVDSGGRSYEQYF; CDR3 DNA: TGTGCCAGCAGCTTAGTTGATAGCGGGGGGCGTTCCTACGAGCAGTACTTC
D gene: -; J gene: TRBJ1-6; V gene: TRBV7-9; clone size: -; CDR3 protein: CASSFGSSRESSPLHF; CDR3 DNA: TGTGCCAGCAGCTTCGGGTCCTCCAGGGAATCGTCACCCCTCCACTTT
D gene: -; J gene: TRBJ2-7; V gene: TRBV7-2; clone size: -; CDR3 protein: CASSLQRSEQYF; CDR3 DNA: TGTGCCAGCAGCTTACAGAGGAGCGAGCAGTACTTC
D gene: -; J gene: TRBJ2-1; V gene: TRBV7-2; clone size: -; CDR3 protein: CASSFGRGYNEQFF; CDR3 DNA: TGTGCCAGCAGCTTCGGCAGGGGCTACAATGAGCAGTTCTTC
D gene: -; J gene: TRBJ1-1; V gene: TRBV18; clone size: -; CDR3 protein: CASSPMAGITEAFF; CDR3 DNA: TGTGCCAGCTCACCAATGGCAGGGATCACTGAAGCTTTCTTT
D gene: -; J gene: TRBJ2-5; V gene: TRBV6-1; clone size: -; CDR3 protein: CASSRGGGGQETQYF; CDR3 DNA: TGTGCCAGCAGCCGAGGGGGCGGGGGGCAAGAGACCCAGTACTTC
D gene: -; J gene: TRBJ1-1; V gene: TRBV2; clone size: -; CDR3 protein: CATRKGGGGTEAFF; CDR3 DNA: TGTGCCACCCGAAAGGGAGGGGGGGGCACTGAAGCTTTCTTT
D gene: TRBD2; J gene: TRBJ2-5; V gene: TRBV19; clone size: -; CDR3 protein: CASSIDLAGGQETQYF; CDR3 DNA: TGTGCCAGTAGTATAGACCTAGCGGGGGGTCAAGAGACCCAGTACTTC
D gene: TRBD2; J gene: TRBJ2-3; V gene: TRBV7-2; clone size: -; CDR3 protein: CASSSGPVIAGARTDTQYF; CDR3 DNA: TGTGCCAGCAGCTCTGGACCCGTTATAGCGGGGGCCCGCACAGATACGCAGTATTTT
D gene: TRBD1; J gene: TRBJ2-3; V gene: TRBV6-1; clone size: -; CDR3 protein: CASSPTGARAQYF; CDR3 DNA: TGTGCCAGCAGTCCGACAGGGGCAAGAGCGCAGTATTTT
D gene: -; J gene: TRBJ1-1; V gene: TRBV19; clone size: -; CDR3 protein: CAIRQPPNTEAFF; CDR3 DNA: TGTGCCATAAGACAGCCTCCGAACACTGAAGCTTTCTTT
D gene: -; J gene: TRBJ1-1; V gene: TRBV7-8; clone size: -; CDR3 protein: CASSLEGHILEWGTEAFF; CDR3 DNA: TGTGCCAGCAGCTTAGAGGGACACATCCTAGAGTGGGGCACTGAAGCTTTCTTT
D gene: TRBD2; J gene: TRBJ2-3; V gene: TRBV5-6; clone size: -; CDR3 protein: CASSLGLAGGIAADTQYF; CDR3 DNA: TGTGCCAGCAGCTTGGGACTAGCGGGGGGGATCGCGGCGGATACGCAGTATTTT
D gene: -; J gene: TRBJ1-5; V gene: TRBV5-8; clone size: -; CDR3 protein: CASSYGGSGDQPQHF; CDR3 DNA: TGTGCCAGCAGCTATGGAGGATCGGGGGATCAGCCCCAGCATTTT
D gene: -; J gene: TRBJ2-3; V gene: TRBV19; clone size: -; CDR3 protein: CASREFDTQYF; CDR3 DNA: TGTGCCAGTAGGGAGTTCGATACGCAGTATTTT
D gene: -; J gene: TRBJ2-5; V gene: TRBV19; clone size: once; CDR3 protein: CASSPAGGLETQYF; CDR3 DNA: TGTGCCAGTAGTCCCGCCGGCGGTTTGGAGACCCAGTACTTC
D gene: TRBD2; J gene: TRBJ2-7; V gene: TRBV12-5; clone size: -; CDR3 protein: CASGYSTSGGSYEQYF; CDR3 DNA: TGTGCTAGTGGTTATTCGACTAGCGGGGGTTCCTACGAGCAGTACTTC
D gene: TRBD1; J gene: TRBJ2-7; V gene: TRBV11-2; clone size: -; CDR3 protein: CASSLGQGTHEQYF; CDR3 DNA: TGTGCCAGCAGCCTCGGACAGGGAACCCACGAGCAGTACTTC
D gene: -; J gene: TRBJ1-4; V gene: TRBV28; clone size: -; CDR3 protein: CASSERTNEKLFF; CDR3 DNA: TGTGCCAGCAGTGAACGGACTAATGAAAAACTGTTTTTT
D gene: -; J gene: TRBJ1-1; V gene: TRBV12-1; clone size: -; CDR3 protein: CASSFVKGTGETEAFF; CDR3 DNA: TGTGCCAGCAGCTTTGTTAAGGGGACAGGTGAGACTGAAGCTTTCTTT
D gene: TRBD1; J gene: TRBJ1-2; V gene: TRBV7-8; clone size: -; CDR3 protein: CASSVEKTGLSGYTF; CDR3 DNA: TGTGCCAGCAGCGTAGAAAAGACAGGGTTGAGCGGCTACACCTTC
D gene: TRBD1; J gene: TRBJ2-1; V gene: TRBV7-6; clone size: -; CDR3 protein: CASSSRDGTGGGSYNEQFF; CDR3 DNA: TGTGCCAGCAGCTCTAGGGACGGGACAGGGGGCGGCTCCTACAATGAGCAGTTCTTC
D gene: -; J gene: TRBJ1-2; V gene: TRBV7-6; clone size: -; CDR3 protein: CASSPRGGLNNYGYTF; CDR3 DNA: TGTGCCAGCAGCCCCCGCGGGGGGTTGAACAACTATGGCTACACCTTC
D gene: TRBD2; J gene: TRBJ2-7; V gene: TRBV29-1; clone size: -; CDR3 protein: CSALGTSGGDPYEQYF; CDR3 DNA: TGCAGCGCCTTGGGGACTAGCGGGGGGGATCCCTACGAGCAGTACTTC
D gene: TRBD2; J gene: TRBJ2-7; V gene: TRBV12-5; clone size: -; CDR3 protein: CASGPTSSGLYF; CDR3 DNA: TGTGCTAGTGGTCCGACTTCTAGCGGTCTGTACTTC
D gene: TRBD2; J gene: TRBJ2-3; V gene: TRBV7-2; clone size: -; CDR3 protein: CASSLLTSGGIGTQYF; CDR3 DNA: TGTGCCAGCAGCTTACTGACTAGCGGGGGGATAGGGACGCAGTATTTT
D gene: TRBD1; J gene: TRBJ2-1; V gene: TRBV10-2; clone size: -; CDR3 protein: CASSGTDRGLINEQFF; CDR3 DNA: TGCGCCAGCAGTGGAACGGACAGGGGGCTTATAAATGAGCAGTTCTTC
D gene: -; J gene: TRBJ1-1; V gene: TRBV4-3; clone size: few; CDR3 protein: CASSQGAGQEYTEAFF; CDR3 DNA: TGCGCCAGCAGCCAAGGAGCAGGCCAAGAATACACTGAAGCTTTCTTT
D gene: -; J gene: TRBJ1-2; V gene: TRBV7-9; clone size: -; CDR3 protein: CASSLARQAEWYYGYTF; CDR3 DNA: TGTGCCAGCAGCTTAGCGCGACAGGCGGAGTGGTACTATGGCTACACCTTC
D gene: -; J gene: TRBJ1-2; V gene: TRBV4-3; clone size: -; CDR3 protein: CASSPKQDSPVGYTF; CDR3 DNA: TGCGCCAGCAGCCCTAAACAGGATTCCCCCGTTGGCTACACCTTC
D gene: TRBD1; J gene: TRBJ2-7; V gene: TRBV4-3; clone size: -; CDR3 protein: CASSQDLGTGMQYF; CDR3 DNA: TGCGCCAGCAGCCAAGATCTAGGGACAGGGATGCAGTACTTC
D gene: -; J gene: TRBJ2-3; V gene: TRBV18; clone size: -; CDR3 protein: CASSNFTPQVVSTDTQYF; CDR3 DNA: TGTGCCAGCTCAAATTTCACCCCACAGGTGGTCAGCACAGATACGCAGTATTTT
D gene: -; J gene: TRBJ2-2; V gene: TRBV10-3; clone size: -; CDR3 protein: CAIQGGNTGELFF; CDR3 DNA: TGTGCCATCCAGGGGGGGAACACCGGGGAGCTGTTTTTT
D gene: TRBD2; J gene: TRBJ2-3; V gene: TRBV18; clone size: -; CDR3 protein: CASSPRGGDTQYF; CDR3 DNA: TGTGCCAGCTCACCACGGGGGGGAGATACGCAGTATTTT
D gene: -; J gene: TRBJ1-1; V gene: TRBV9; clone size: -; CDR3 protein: CASSVEVSQGTEAFF; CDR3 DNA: TGTGCCAGCAGCGTAGAGGTTTCGCAGGGCACTGAAGCTTTCTTT
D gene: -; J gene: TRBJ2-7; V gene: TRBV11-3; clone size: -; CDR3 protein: CASSLAGEVYEQYF; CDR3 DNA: TGTGCCAGCAGCTTAGCCGGGGAGGTCTACGAGCAGTACTTC
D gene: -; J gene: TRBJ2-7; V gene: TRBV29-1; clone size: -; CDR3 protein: CSVEESDRPYEQYF; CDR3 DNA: TGCAGCGTTGAAGAATCGGACAGACCCTACGAGCAGTACTTC